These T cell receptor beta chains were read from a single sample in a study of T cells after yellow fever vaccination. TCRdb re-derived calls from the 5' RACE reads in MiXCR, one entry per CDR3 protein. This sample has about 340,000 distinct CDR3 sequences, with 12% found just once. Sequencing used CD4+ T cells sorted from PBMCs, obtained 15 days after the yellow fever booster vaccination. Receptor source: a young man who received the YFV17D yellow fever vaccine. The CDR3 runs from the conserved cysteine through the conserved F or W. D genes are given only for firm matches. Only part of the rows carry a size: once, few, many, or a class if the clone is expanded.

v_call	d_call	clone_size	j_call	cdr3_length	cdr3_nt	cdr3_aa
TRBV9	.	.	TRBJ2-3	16	TGTGCCAGCAGCGTAGGTTCGGGGGCCCGCACAGATACGCAGTATTTT	CASSVGSGARTDTQYF
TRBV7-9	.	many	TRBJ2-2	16	TGTGCCAGCAGCTCCGTTCGGGGGACCAACACCGGGGAGCTGTTTTTT	CASSSVRGTNTGELFF
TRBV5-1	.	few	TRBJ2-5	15	TGCGCCAGCAGCGGCCAGGGACGGTCAGAAGAGACCCAGTACTTC	CASSGQGRSEETQYF
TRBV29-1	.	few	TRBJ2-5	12	TGCAGCGTTGTGGTGGTCCAAGAGACCCAGTACTTC	CSVVVVQETQYF
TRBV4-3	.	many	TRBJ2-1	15	TGCGCCAGCAGCCAAGATCCGGGTCGGCACAATGAGCAGTTCTTC	CASSQDPGRHNEQFF
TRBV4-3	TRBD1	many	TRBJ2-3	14	TGTGCCAGCAGCCAGGACAGGGGAGCAGATACGCAGTATTTT	CASSQDRGADTQYF
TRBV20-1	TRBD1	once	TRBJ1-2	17	TGCAGTGCGCCTACCCCGGACAGGGGGCTTGGGGACTATGGCTACACCTTC	CSAPTPDRGLGDYGYTF
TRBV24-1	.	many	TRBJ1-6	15	TGTGCCACCAGTGAAGGCAAACACTGGGAGTCACCCCTCCACTTT	CATSEGKHWESPLHF
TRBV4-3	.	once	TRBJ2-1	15	TGCGCCAGCAGCCAACTATCGACTCGGCAAAATGAGCAGTTCTTC	CASSQLSTRQNEQFF
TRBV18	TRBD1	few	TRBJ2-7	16	TGTGCCAGCTCACCACCGGTAGCAGGGGGCGCGGGCGAGCAGTACTTC	CASSPPVAGGAGEQYF
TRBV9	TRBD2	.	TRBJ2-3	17	TGTGCCAGCAGCGTAGGAGCGGGGGGAAGTATGACAGATACGCAGTATTTT	CASSVGAGGSMTDTQYF
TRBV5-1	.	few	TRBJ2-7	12	TGCGCCAGCAGCGCGGGCGAGTACGAGCAGTACTTC	CASSAGEYEQYF
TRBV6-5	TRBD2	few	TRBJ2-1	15	TGTGCCAGCAGTTACGTTAGCGGGGGGCCCAATGAGCAGTTCTTC	CASSYVSGGPNEQFF
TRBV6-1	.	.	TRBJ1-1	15	TGTGCCAGCGAGGGCCCCGGGGTAATCGGCACTGAAGCTTTCTTT	CASEGPGVIGTEAFF
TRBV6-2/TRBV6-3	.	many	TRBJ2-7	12	TGTGCCAGCAGTTCCTCCCACGTCGAGCAGTACTTC	CASSSSHVEQYF
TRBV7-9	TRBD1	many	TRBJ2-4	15	TGTGCCAGCAGCGTCTCAGGGGGCGCCTGGGACATTCAGTACTTC	CASSVSGGAWDIQYF
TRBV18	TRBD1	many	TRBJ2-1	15	TGTGCCAGCTCACTGAGGGAGACAGGGGTAAATGAGCAGTTCTTC	CASSLRETGVNEQFF
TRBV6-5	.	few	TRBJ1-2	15	TGTGCCACCTATTCTCCGTCGGGGGGCTGGAGTGGCTACACCTTC	CATYSPSGGWSGYTF
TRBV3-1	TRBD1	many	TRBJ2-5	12	TGTGCCAGCCTAACCAGGGGGGAGACCCAGTACTTC	CASLTRGETQYF
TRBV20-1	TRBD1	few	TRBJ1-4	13	TGCAGTGCTAGTCGGCAGGGGGCTGTAAAACTGTTTTTT	CSASRQGAVKLFF
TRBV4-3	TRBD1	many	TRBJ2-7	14	TGCGCCAGCAGCCAGGGACAGGACTCCTACGAGCAGTACTTC	CASSQGQDSYEQYF
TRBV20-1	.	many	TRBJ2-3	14	TGCAGTGCTAGAGGACTTGCGAGCACAGATACGCAGTATTTT	CSARGLASTDTQYF
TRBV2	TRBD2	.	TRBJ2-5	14	TGTGCCAGCAGTGATGCGCGGGGGGGTGAGACCCAGTACTTC	CASSDARGGETQYF
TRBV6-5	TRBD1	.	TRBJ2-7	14	TGTGCCAGCAGTTGGGACAGAGGAGCCTACGAGCAGTACTTC	CASSWDRGAYEQYF
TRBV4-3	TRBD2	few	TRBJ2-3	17	TGCGCCAGCAGCCAGGGGAGGAGGCGGGGGGCGACAGATACGCAGTATTTT	CASSQGRRRGATDTQYF
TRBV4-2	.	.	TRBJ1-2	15	TGTGCCAGCAGCCAAGCGGGGGAGGGAGGCTATGGCTACACCTTC	CASSQAGEGGYGYTF
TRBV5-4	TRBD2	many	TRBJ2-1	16	TGTGCCAGCAGCCTTCGTGGAAGCGGGGGGGCAGATGAGCAGTTCTTC	CASSLRGSGGADEQFF
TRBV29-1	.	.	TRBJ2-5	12	TGCAGCGTTTTACAGGTCCAAGAGACCCAGTACTTC	CSVLQVQETQYF
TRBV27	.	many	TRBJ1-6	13	TGTGCCAGCAGTCACACACAGGATTCACCCCTCCACTTT	CASSHTQDSPLHF
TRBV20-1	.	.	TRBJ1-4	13	TGCAGTGCGCAACAACAGGCGGGGGAAAAACTGTTTTTT	CSAQQQAGEKLFF
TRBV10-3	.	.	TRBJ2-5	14	TGTGCCATCAGCCGGGAGACTAGCCAAGAGACCCAGTACTTC	CAISRETSQETQYF
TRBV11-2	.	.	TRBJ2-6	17	TGTGCCAGCAGCTTACAGTCAGGGGGAGGTGGGGCCAACGTCCTGACTTTC	CASSLQSGGGGANVLTF
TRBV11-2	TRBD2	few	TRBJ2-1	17	TGTGCCAGCAGCTTAAAGTCCCGGACTACCGCGGGAGATGAGCAGTTCTTC	CASSLKSRTTAGDEQFF
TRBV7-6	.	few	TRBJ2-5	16	TGTGCCAGCAGACTCATCCCCTCGGGCAGCCAAGAGACCCAGTACTTC	CASRLIPSGSQETQYF
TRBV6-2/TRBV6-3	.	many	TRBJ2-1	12	TGTGCCAGCAGTTCGGGCCGGAATGAGCAGTTCTTC	CASSSGRNEQFF
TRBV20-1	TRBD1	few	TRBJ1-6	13	TGCAGTGCCAAGGGACAGGCAAATTCACCCCTCCACTTT	CSAKGQANSPLHF
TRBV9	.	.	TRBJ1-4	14	TGTGCCAGCAGCGTCCGATCCTCTAATGAAAAACTGTTTTTT	CASSVRSSNEKLFF
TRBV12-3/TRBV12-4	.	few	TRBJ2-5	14	TGTGCCAGCAGCCCAAACCGAGGAGGAGAGACCCAGTACTTC	CASSPNRGGETQYF
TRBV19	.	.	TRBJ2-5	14	TGTGCCAGTAGGCCCGGGACTGTCCAAGAGACCCAGTACTTC	CASRPGTVQETQYF
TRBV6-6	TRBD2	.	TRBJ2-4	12	TGTGCCAGCAGCACGGGGGGGAACATTCAGTACTTC	CASSTGGNIQYF
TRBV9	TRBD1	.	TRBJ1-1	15	TGTGCCAGCAGCCTGCAGGGGGCCGGGGTGAGTGAAGCTTTCTTT	CASSLQGAGVSEAFF
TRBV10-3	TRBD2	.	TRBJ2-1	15	TGTGCCACTACTCCCGGGGGGGCCGGGGACAATGAGCAGTTCTTC	CATTPGGAGDNEQFF
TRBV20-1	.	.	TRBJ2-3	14	TGCAGTGCGCCGGACTTCGCGCGCACAGATACGCAGTATTTT	CSAPDFARTDTQYF
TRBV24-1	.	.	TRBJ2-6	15	TGTGCCACCAGTGATCCGAGGACCGGGGCCAACGTCCTGACTTTC	CATSDPRTGANVLTF
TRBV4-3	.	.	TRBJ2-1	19	TGCGCCAGCAGCCGAGCCCTGGGATGGGGCAGGGGCCAGTACAATGAGCAGTTCTTC	CASSRALGWGRGQYNEQFF
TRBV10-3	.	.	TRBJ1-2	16	TGTGCCATCAGTGAGTCGATTTCACTAGGGACCTATGGCTACACCTTC	CAISESISLGTYGYTF
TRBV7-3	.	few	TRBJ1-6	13	TGTGCCACGAGTTTGCTCTTCAATTCACCCCTCCACTTT	CATSLLFNSPLHF
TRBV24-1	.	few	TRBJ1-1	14	TGTGCCACCAGTGATGAGAGGGTATTCGGTGAAGCTTTCTTT	CATSDERVFGEAFF
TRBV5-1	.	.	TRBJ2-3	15	TGCGCCAGCAGCTTGGGCGGGGTGGCTTCTCGTACGCAGTATTTT	CASSLGGVASRTQYF
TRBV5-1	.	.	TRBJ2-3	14	TGCGCCAGCAGCTTGGCTGTCGACTCGGGTACGCAGTATTTT	CASSLAVDSGTQYF
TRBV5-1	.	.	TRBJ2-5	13	TGCGCCAGCAGTGTGCGGCTCCAAGAGACCCAGTACTTC	CASSVRLQETQYF
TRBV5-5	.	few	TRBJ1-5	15	TGTGCCAGCAGCTTGTCGCCCTGGGCAAGTCAGCCCCAGCATTTT	CASSLSPWASQPQHF
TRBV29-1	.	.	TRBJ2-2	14	TGCAGCGTTGACCCGGGGGAAAACACCGGGGAGCTGTTTTTT	CSVDPGENTGELFF
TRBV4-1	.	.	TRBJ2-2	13	TGCGCCAGCAGCCAAGTGAGCACCGGGGAGCTGTTTTTT	CASSQVSTGELFF
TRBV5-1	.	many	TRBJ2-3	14	TGTGCCAGCTCACCTGCTCCTGGCACAGATACGCAGTATTTT	CASSPAPGTDTQYF
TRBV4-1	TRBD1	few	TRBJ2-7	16	TGCGCCAGCAGCCAGCGGCGGGGACAGGGGTCCTACGAGCAGTACTTC	CASSQRRGQGSYEQYF
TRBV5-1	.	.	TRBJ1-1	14	TGCGCCAGCAGCCGGTGGGGGAGGGACACTGAAGCTTTCTTT	CASSRWGRDTEAFF
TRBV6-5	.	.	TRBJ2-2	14	TGTGCCAGCACCTCGGCTAGCGAGGCCGGGGAGCTGTTTTTT	CASTSASEAGELFF
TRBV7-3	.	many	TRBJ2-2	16	TGTGCCAGCAGCTACGGACAGCGGGTCGGGACCGGGGAGCTGTTTTTT	CASSYGQRVGTGELFF
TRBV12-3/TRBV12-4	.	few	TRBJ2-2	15	TGTGCCAGCAGGACCCGACAGGCTGGGACCGGGGAGCTGTTTTTT	CASRTRQAGTGELFF